Below are 23 T cell receptor beta chains sequenced from a single sample in a study of T-cell memory formation after mild COVID-19. TCRdb analysed the 5' RACE reads with MiXCR anew, one entry per CDR3 protein. The sample lists about 360,000 distinct CDR3 sequences; under 15% were seen once. The specimen was PBMCs or a T cell subset sorted from them (not recorded which). These receptor sequences come from a man aged 18 to 35 who had mild COVID-19 (a few samples of this study predate the infection). Cell type and time point are not known.

This rearrangement joins TRBV18 to TRBJ2-7, with 8 bases matching TRBD2. Germline trimming cut 2 bases from V and 5 bases from J; bases unmatched to any gene: 2. Germline CDR1 is KGHSH and CDR2 is LQKENI. The CDR3 is made up of 13 amino acids. CDR3 amino acids: CASSPTGGNEQYV. The DNA of the CDR3 is TGTGCCAGCTCACCAACGGGAGGGAACGAGCAGTACGTC.

This clonotype was seen a handful of times. One end of the junction is discordant with germline, which a read error may explain. The chain couples TRBV6-1 to TRBJ2-5, with 7 bases fitting TRBD2. In germline, CDR1 is MNHNS, CDR2 SASEGT. The length of the CDR3 is 19 residues. DNA for the CDR3: TGTGCCAGCAGGGAAGGCCCAACGGGACCGGGAGGAGTGCAAGAGACCCAGTACTTC. Translating gives CASREGPTGPGGVQETQYF.

This clonotype was detected a few times. CDR3 residues: CASTSGGGYGYTF. CDR3 in DNA: TGTGCCTCCACCTCGGGGGGCGGCTATGGCTACACCTTC. The J gene is TRBJ1-2, the V gene TRBV12-3 or TRBV12-4; weak D call: TRBD1 (6 bases). The CDR3 extends over 13 amino acids. The V end was cut by 11 bases, the J end by 4 bases, with 17 bases between.

This chain links TRBV7-2 with TRBJ1-1; a weak D match, TRBD1 (5 bases). There are 15 residues in the CDR3. Trimming took 5 bases from V and 0 from J, leaving 13 bases between them. Germline V gene data show CDR1 as SGHTA and CDR2 as FQGNSA. Written as DNA, the CDR3 is TGTGCCAGCAGCCATGGGGCAGCGTTGAACACTGAAGCTTTCTTT. Translation gives CASSHGAALNTEAFF.

In this sample, this clonotype turned up a few times. J is TRBJ1-4 and V is TRBV7-9; D is perhaps TRBD1 (5 bases). The CDR3 is 13 residues long. Deletions cut 6 bases from V and 8 bases from J, with 13 bases between. Germline V gene data show CDR1 as SEHNR and CDR2 as FQNEAQ (reference sequence). The CDR3 sequence: CASSGRASEKLFF. In nucleotides, the CDR3 is TGTGCCAGCAGTGGCAGGGCATCCGAAAAACTGTTTTTT.

The chain employs TRBV6-1 and TRBJ2-7; a weak D match, TRBD1 (6 bases). Per the germline V gene, CDR1 is MNHNS and CDR2 is SASEGT. This CDR3 spans 15 amino acids. Trimming pared 4 bases from V and 4 bases from J, leaving 17 bases between. The CDR3 DNA sequence: TGTGCCAGCAGTGTAACCGCGACAGGTGATTACGAGCAGTACGTC. Protein: CASSVTATGDYEQYV.

The gene calls are TRBV3-1 and TRBJ2-7; D is unresolved. With 0 bases removed from V and 2 bases from J, the gap between germline ends came to 11 bases. Germline V gene sequence: CDR1 LGHDT, CDR2 YNNKEL (reference sequence). The CDR3 extends over 15 amino acids. In DNA form, the CDR3 reads TGTGCCAGCAGCCAAGAAGGGTTGGCCCCCTACGAGCAGTACTTC. Amino acid sequence: CASSQEGLAPYEQYF.

V usage is TRBV20-1 and J usage is TRBJ2-1, with 8 bases identical to TRBD2. Germline-derived CDR1 and CDR2 are DFQATT and SNEGSKA (reference sequence). The length of the CDR3 is 14 residues. In DNA, the CDR3 is TGCAGCACGGACGGGAGGGCCAACAACAATGAGCAGTTCTTC. Protein: CSTDGRANNNEQFF.

The chain links TRBV7-9 to TRBJ2-1; D possibly corresponds to TRBD1 (5 bases). The CDR3 totals 14 residues. V lost 4 bases and J lost 4, with 11 bases in between. Germline CDR1 reads SEHNR; CDR2 reads FQNEAQ (reference sequence). CDR3 loop: CASSYLTEYNEQFF. The DNA for the CDR3 is TGTGCCAGCAGCTACCTGACAGAGTACAATGAGCAGTTCTTC.

This clonotype was seen only a few times. The rearrangement links TRBV18 to TRBJ2-7; the D is unclear. This CDR3 comprises 14 residues. CDR1 is KGHSH and CDR2 is LQKENI in the germline V gene. V was shortened by 3 bases and J by 2 bases, with 11 bases between the two germline ends. The CDR3 sequence is CASSPEVGPYEQYV. The DNA for the CDR3 is TGTGCCAGCTCACCGGAAGTCGGCCCCTACGAGCAGTACGTC.

This clonotype was observed a few times. V is TRBV30 and J is TRBJ2-2; no firm D call. Germline loops: CDR1 GTSNPN, CDR2 SVGIG (reference sequence). The CDR3 is made up of 17 amino acids. The germline V and J ends were trimmed by 3 bases and 2 bases, with 19 bases remaining between them. The CDR3 nucleotides are TGTGCCTGGAGGGCCGTATTTGGCGCGATTAACACCGGGGAGCTGTTTTTT. Encoded protein: CAWRAVFGAINTGELFF.

This rearrangement joins TRBV24-1 to TRBJ1-6, with D uncertain. V was shortened by 1 base and J by 14 bases, with 11 bases between the two germline ends. This CDR3 is 13 amino acids long. Germline CDR1 is KGHDR and CDR2 is SFDVKD. CDR3 nucleotides: TGTGCCACCAGTGATTTCCGTCGCTTAGCCCTCCACTTT. This codes for CATSDFRRLALHF.

The V gene is TRBV7-9, the J gene TRBJ1-1; D is unresolved. The length of the CDR3 is 12 residues. V was trimmed by 4 bases and J by 7 bases, leaving 10 bases between them. In germline, CDR1 is SEHNR, CDR2 FQNEAQ (reference sequence). The CDR3 here is CASSWKAIEAFF. CDR3 in DNA: TGTGCCAGCAGCTGGAAGGCTATTGAAGCTTTCTTT. The full variable domain, in which reference TRBV7-9 and TRBJ1-1 provide the parts outside the CDR3, is DTGVSQNPRHKITKRGQNVTFRCDPISEHNRLYWYRQTLGQGPEFLTYFQNEAQLEKSRLLSDRFSAERPKGSFSTLEIQRTEQGDSAMYLCASSWKAIEAFFGQGTRLTVV.

The table lists this clonotype with many counts. The chain is built from TRBV7-3 and TRBJ2-3, with D tentatively TRBD1 or TRBD2 (5 bases each). V gave up 2 bases and J gave up 2 bases, with 17 bases separating them. CDR1 and CDR2 from the germline V gene are SGHTA and FQGTGA. The CDR3 is 17 amino acids. The CDR3 DNA reads as TGTGCCAGCAGCTTAGGGGTGGGACGCCCTACCACAGATACGCAGTATTTT. Its translation: CASSLGVGRPTTDTQYF.

This clonotype was seen ten or more times. The chain carries TRBV23-1 and TRBJ2-1, with D possibly being TRBD2 (5 bases). TRBV23-1 is an open reading frame whose function is uncertain. The CDR3 runs 17 residues. Deletions cut 0 bases from V and 5 bases from J, with 17 bases between. CDR3 nucleotide sequence: TGCGCCAGCAGTCAATCCCCGGAGGATTGCCCCCACAATGAGCAGTTCTTC. Amino acid sequence: CASSQSPEDCPHNEQFF.

The chain carries TRBV7-2 and TRBJ1-4; the D gene is possibly TRBD1 (5 bases). V lost 5 bases and J 6 bases, leaving 16 bases between the germline ends. Germline V gene lookup returns CDR1 SGHTA and CDR2 FQGNSA. The CDR3 consists of 15 residues. In DNA form, the CDR3 reads TGTGCCAGCAGCCCCTACCCCGGGGGGGATGAAAAACTGTTTTTT. This encodes CASSPYPGGDEKLFF.

In this sample, this clonotype turned up a few times. The V call is TRBV7-2, the J call TRBJ1-5, with a tentative D call TRBD1 (5 bases). V lost 4 bases, J lost 4 bases, and 8 bases lay in between. This CDR3 is 13 amino acids long. Germline CDR1 and CDR2: SGHTA and FQGNSA. The CDR3 reads CASSYHRNQPQHF. CDR3 sequence (DNA): TGTGCCAGCAGCTATCACAGGAATCAGCCCCAGCATTTT.

The chain has TRBV5-1 and TRBJ1-1, with D maybe TRBD1 (6 bases). This CDR3 contains 19 residues. The V end lost 4 bases, the J end lost 0 bases, and 25 bases lay between the germline ends. Germline CDR1 is SGHRS and CDR2 is YFSETQ. The CDR3, as DNA: TGCGCCAGCAGCCCGTACCAAGGACAGCTAGGTACCCTGAACACTGAAGCTTTCTTT. As protein: CASSPYQGQLGTLNTEAFF.

The chain employs TRBV5-6 and TRBJ2-7; D unresolved. The germline gives CDR1 SGHDT, CDR2 YYEEEE. Trimming took off 0 bases at V and 0 bases at J, with 7 bases between the two ends. The CDR3 contains 14 residues. In nucleotides, the CDR3 is TGTGCCAGCAGCTTGGGGCCCACCTCCTACGAGCAGTACGTC. Its protein is CASSLGPTSYEQYV.

CDR3: CSHKGSGVTEETQYF. CDR3 bases: TGCAGCCACAAAGGCTCGGGGGTGACGGAAGAGACCCAGTACTTC. The V gene is TRBV20-1, the J gene TRBJ2-5; D is perhaps TRBD2 (6 bases). This CDR3 has 15 residues. Germline V gives CDR1 DFQATT, CDR2 SNEGSKA (reference sequence).

This clonotype was detected a few times. V is TRBV18 and J is TRBJ1-1; no reliable D call. Germline V gene lookup returns CDR1 KGHSH and CDR2 LQKENI. Trimming pared 4 bases from V and 1 base from J, leaving 7 bases between. The CDR3 runs to 13 residues. CDR3 amino acids: CASSRVENTEAFF. Written as DNA, the CDR3 is TGTGCCAGCTCACGAGTCGAGAACACTGAAGCTTTCTTT.

The chain links TRBV19 to TRBJ2-1; 7 bases match TRBD2. Germline CDR1 and CDR2: LNHDA and SQIVND (reference sequence). V lost 4 bases, J lost 6 bases, and 3 bases stayed unmatched. The CDR3 sequence is 13 residues long. In DNA form, the CDR3 reads TGTGCCAGTAGTAAGCGGACTAGCAATGAGCAGTTCTTC. Protein: CASSKRTSNEQFF.

The chain has TRBV6-5 and TRBJ1-2; 7 bases fit TRBD1. CDR1 and CDR2 (germline): MNHEY, SVGAGI. The CDR3 totals 14 residues. The junction had 10 bases not matched to a gene; V was cut back by 4 bases and J by 8 bases. CDR3 nucleotides: TGTGCCAGCAGTTTCCCAGGGGGTGTCTGGGGCTACACCTTC. Translating gives CASSFPGGVWGYTF.